A selection of T cell receptor beta chains follows, all from one sample in a study of OX40 agonist ivuxolimab in advanced cancers. Assay used: immunoSEQ multiplex PCR; TCRdb lists only in-frame clones, some missing. This sample has about 73,000 clones, with 80% to 95% found just once. The input for sequencing was CD4+ or CD8+ T cells sorted from blood, taken in a trial of the OX40 agonist ivuxolimab. Source of these receptors: an adult with an advanced solid tumor such as melanoma, head and neck, liver or kidney cancer. CDR3s leave out the opening cysteine and the closing phenylalanine or tryptophan. The order of the fields is V gene, CDR3 length, clone size, CDR3 protein. Rows give clone size only sometimes, using once, few, many, or a class for an expanded clone.

V: TRBV28
length: 15
size: -
CDR3: ASSLSPGVGMNTEAF

V: TRBV5-6
length: 11
size: -
CDR3: ASSLGPNTEAF

V: TRBV6-1
length: 11
size: once
CDR3: ASSRDRGYEQY

V: TRBV27
length: 13
size: -
CDR3: ASSSLAKAQETQY

V: TRBV19
length: 13
size: once
CDR3: ASSIRQGNQETQY

V: TRBV7-3
length: 14
size: -
CDR3: ASSPTGGGSYNEQF

V: TRBV11-2
length: 13
size: -
CDR3: ASSTPRAGINTIY

V: TRBV7-2
length: 14
size: -
CDR3: ASSLGFRPGEGEQY

V: TRBV7-2
length: 9
size: -
CDR3: ASSPKDEQF

V: TRBV5-4
length: 12
size: -
CDR3: ASSLGTDTYGYT

V: TRBV5-1
length: 11
size: -
CDR3: ASSTSSRDEQF

V: TRBV19
length: 10
size: -
CDR3: ASSPARNIQY

V: TRBV18
length: 14
size: -
CDR3: ASSRSLGSLSTEAF

V: TRBV4-3
length: 13
size: medium-sized
CDR3: ASSQATGGYYEQY

V: TRBV5-1
length: 16
size: -
CDR3: ASSLGATKGGGANVLT

V: TRBV29-1
length: 13
size: -
CDR3: SVDGGRPSGGEQF

V: TRBV2
length: 12
size: -
CDR3: ASSLWTENYGYT

V: TRBV6-1
length: 12
size: -
CDR3: ASSGLLVGNEQF

V: TRBV27
length: 11
size: -
CDR3: ASSFRQKETQY

V: TRBV2
length: 13
size: -
CDR3: ASTSSRSSTDTQY

V: TRBV9
length: 13
size: -
CDR3: ASSFGTGTGNTIY

V: TRBV11-2
length: 12
size: once
CDR3: ASSLFGSSYEQY

V: TRBV5-4
length: 12
size: -
CDR3: ASSWNGATDGYT

V: TRBV19
length: 12
size: -
CDR3: ASSGQGAYNEQF

V: TRBV27
length: 13
size: -
CDR3: ASKVRTWGTDTQY

V: TRBV27
length: 14
size: -
CDR3: ASSPQGTSGRREQY

V: TRBV30
length: 13
size: -
CDR3: AWSSGLVTYNEQF

V: TRBV5-6
length: 15
size: -
CDR3: ASSFPWLAGGPGELF

V: TRBV19
length: 16
size: -
CDR3: ASSSGPGDLNSNQPQH

V: TRBV18
length: 14
size: -
CDR3: ASSPPGGRDTGELF

V: TRBV11-2
length: 13
size: -
CDR3: ASSVLGLAEETQY

V: TRBV7-9
length: 14
size: -
CDR3: ASSPPGQVATGELF

V: TRBV2
length: 12
size: -
CDR3: ASSVLGSTGELF

V: TRBV18
length: 14
size: -
CDR3: ASSAPGQGNTGELF

V: TRBV9
length: 13
size: once
CDR3: ASSTGPDSNQPQH

V: TRBV5-4
length: 15
size: -
CDR3: ASSLGLETGVYNEQF

V: TRBV29-1
length: 12
size: -
CDR3: SVYSGQDNQPQH

V: TRBV27
length: 11
size: -
CDR3: ASRSSGTYEQY

V: TRBV7-8
length: 13
size: -
CDR3: ASSISGAQGEPQH

V: TRBV7-2
length: 13
size: once
CDR3: ASSLVSARGNIQY

V: TRBV28
length: 9
size: -
CDR3: ASSLSGELF

V: TRBV19
length: 10
size: -
CDR3: ASSAQGAEAF

V: TRBV7-3
length: 10
size: -
CDR3: ASSLITGELF